This T cell receptor beta chain emerged from a study of T-cell memory formation after mild COVID-19. Findings and limits, study-wide: Nothing confirmed that second-wave clones peaking on day 37 were specific for SARS-CoV-2. Clones that shrank (day 15 to 85) were balanced CD4/CD8, whereas later expanders leaned CD4+.

MiXCR was run by TCRdb on the 5' RACE reads, yielding one entry per CDR3 protein. Among some 350,000 distinct CDR3 sequences, over 10% were seen once, and the ten largest hold 20% to 25%. This clonotype was detected a few times. Its antigen is still unknown. The specimen was PBMCs or a T cell subset sorted from them (not recorded which). The TCR comes from a man younger than 35 who had mild COVID-19 (a few samples of this study predate the infection). Cell type and time point are not known.

The DNA for the CDR3 is TGTGCCAGCACTCGCGACGGTGCGAACACTGAAGCTTTCTTT. It specifies CASTRDGANTEAFF. The chain carries TRBV6-5 and TRBJ1-1; D call uncertain. CDR3 length equals 14 residues. Trimming cost V 7 bases and J 1 base, with 13 bases left between them. The germline V gene encodes CDR1 MNHEY and CDR2 SVGAGI.